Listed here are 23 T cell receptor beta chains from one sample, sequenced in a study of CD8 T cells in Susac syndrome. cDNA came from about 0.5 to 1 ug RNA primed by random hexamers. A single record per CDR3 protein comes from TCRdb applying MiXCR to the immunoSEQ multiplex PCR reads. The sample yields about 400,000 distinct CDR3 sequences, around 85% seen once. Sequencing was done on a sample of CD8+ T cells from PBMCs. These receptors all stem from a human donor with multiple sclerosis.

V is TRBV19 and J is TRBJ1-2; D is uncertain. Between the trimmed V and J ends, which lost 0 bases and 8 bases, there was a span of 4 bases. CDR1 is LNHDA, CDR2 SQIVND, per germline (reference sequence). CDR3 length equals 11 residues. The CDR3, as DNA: TGTGCCAGTAGTATAGATGGAGGCTACACCTTC. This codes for CASSIDGGYTF. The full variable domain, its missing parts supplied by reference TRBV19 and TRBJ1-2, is DGGITQSPKYLFRKEGQNVTLSCEQNLNHDAMYWYRQDPGQGLRLIYYSQIVNDFQKGDIAEGYSVSREKKESFPLTVTSAQKNPTAFYLCASSIDGGYTFGSGTRLTVV.

The CDR3 nucleotides read TGCGCCAGCAGCTTGGCCTCAGGGGGCCTGGGGAATGAGCAGTTCTTC. It is translated as CASSLASGGLGNEQFF. The gene calls are TRBV5-1 and TRBJ2-1; 8 nucleotides align to TRBD1. Trimming cost V 0 bases and J 7 bases; bases outside gene matches: 9. Per germline, CDR1 SGHRS and CDR2 YFSETQ. The CDR3 loop spans 16 amino acids. The variable domain in full, with the rest retrieved from reference TRBV5-1 and TRBJ2-1, is KAGVTQTPRYLIKTRGQQVTLSCSPISGHRSVSWYQQTPGQGLQFLFEYFSETQRNKGNFPGRFSGRQFSNSRSEMNVSTLELGDSALYLCASSLASGGLGNEQFFGPGTRLTVL.

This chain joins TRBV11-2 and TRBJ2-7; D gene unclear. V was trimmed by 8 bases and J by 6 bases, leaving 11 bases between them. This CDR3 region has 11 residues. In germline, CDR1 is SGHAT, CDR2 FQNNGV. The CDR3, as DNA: TGTGCCAGCGGCGACGGTCTCGAGCAGTACTTC. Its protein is CASGDGLEQYF.

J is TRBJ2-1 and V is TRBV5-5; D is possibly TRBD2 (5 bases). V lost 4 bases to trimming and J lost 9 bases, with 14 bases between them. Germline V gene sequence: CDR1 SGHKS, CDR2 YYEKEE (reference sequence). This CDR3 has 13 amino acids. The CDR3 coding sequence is TGTGCCAGCAGCCCCCCTGGAGGAAGTGAGCAGTTCTTC. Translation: CASSPPGGSEQFF.

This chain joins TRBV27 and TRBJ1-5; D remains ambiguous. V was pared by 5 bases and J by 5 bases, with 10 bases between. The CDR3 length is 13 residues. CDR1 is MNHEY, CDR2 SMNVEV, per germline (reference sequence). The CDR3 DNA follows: TGTGCCAGCAGTCCGGACGTAGATCAGCCCCAGCATTTT. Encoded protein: CASSPDVDQPQHF.

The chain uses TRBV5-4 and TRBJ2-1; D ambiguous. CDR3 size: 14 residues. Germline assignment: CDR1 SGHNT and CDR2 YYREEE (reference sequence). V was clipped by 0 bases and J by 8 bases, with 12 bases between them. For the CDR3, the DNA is TGTGCCAGCAGCTTGGATCCAGCCCAAGATGAGCAGTTCTTC. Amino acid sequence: CASSLDPAQDEQFF.

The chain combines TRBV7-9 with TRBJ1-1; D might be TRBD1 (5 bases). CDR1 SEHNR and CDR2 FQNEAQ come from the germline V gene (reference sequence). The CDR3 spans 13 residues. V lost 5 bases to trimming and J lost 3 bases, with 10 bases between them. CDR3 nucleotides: TGTGCCAGCAGCCCAGGGAATGACACTGAAGCTTTCTTT. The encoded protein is CASSPGNDTEAFF. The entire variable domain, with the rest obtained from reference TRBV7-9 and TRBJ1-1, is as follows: DTGVSQNPRHKITKRGQNVTFRCDPISEHNRLYWYRQTLGQGPEFLTYFQNEAQLEKSRLLSDRFSAERPKGSFSTLEIQRTEQGDSAMYLCASSPGNDTEAFFGQGTRLTVV.

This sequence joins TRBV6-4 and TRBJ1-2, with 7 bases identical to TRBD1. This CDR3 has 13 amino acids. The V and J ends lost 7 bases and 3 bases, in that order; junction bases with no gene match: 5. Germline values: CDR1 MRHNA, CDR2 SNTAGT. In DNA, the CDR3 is TGTGCCAGCAAGACCGGGACAGACTATGGCTACACCTTC. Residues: CASKTGTDYGYTF.

CDR3 in amino acids: CASSYSVSNSGANVLTF. CDR3 in DNA: TGTGCCAGCAGTTACTCGGTTAGCAACTCTGGGGCCAACGTCCTGACTTTC. The chain uses TRBV6-5 and TRBJ2-6; no clear D. The V end lost 0 bases, the J end lost 0 bases, and 9 bases lay between the germline ends. CDR1 is MNHEY and CDR2 is SVGAGI in the germline V gene. The CDR3 runs 17 residues.

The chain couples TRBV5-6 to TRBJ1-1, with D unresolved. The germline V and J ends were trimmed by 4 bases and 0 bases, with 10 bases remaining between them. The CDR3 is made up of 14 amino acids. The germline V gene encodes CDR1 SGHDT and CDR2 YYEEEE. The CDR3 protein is CASSASFMNTEAFF. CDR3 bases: TGTGCCAGCAGCGCCAGTTTCATGAACACTGAAGCTTTCTTT.

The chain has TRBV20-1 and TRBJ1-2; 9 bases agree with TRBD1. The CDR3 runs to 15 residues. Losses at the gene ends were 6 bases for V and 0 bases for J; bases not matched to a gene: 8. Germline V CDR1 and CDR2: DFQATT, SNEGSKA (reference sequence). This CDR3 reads CSASRTGETNYGYTF. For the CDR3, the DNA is TGCAGTGCGAGTCGGACAGGGGAGACTAACTATGGCTACACCTTC.

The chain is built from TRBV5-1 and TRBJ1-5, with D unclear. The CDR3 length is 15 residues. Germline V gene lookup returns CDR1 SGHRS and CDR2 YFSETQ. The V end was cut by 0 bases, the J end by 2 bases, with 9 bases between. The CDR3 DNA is TGCGCCAGCAGCTTGGGGAGGCACGGCAATCAGCCCCAGCATTTT. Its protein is CASSLGRHGNQPQHF.

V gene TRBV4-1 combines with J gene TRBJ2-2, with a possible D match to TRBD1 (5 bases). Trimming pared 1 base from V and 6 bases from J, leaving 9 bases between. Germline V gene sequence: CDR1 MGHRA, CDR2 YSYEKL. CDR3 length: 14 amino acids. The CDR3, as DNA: TGCGCCAGCAGCCAAGGCGCAGGGCCCGGGGAGCTGTTTTTT. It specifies CASSQGAGPGELFF.

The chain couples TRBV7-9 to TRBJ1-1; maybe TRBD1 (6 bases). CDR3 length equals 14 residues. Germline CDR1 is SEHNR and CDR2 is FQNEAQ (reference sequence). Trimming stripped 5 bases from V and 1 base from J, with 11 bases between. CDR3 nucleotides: TGTGCCAGCAGCCCGGGACACGAGAACACTGAAGCTTTCTTT. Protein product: CASSPGHENTEAFF.

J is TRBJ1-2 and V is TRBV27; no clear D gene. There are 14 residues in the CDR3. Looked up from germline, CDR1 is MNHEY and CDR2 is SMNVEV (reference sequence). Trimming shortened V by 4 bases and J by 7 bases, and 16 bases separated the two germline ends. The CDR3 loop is CASSSFDGWGGYTF. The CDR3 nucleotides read TGTGCCAGCAGTTCCTTCGACGGATGGGGTGGCTACACCTTC.

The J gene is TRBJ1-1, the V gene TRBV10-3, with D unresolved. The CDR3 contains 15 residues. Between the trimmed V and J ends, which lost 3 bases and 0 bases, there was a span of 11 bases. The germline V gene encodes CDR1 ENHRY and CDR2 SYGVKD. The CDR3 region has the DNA TGTGCCATCAGTGAAGAGGGTTCGGTGAACACTGAAGCTTTCTTT. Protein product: CAISEEGSVNTEAFF.

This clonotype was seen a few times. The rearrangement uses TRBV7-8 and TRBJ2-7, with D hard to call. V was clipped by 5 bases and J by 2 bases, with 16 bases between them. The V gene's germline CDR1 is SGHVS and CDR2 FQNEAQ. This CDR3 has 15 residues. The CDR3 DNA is TGTGCCAGCAGCCATCCCGGCGGCTCCCCCTACGAGCAGTACTTC. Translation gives CASSHPGGSPYEQYF.

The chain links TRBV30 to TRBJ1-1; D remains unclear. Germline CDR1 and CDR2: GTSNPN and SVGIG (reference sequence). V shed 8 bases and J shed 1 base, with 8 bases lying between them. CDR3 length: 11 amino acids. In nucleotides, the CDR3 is TGTGCCCTATGGGGGAACACTGAAGCTTTCTTT. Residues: CALWGNTEAFF.

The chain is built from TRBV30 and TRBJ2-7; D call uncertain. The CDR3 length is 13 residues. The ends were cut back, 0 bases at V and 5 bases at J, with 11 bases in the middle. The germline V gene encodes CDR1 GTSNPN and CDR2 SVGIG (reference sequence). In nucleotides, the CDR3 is TGTGCCTGGAGTGTACAAATAGGGAACGAGCAGTACTTC. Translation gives CAWSVQIGNEQYF.

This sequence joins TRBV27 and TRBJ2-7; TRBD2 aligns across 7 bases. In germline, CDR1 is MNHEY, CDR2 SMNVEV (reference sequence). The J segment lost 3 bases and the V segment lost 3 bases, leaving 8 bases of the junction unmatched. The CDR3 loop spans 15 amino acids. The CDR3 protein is CASSFTGTILYEQYF. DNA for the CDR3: TGTGCCAGCAGTTTTACCGGGACTATCCTCTACGAGCAGTACTTC.

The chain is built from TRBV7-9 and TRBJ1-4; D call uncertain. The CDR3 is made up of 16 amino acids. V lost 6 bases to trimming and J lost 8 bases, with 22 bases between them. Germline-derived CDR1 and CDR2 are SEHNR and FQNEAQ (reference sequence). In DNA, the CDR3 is TGTGCCAGCAGTCGTTATATCCCGGGCGTGCCCGAAAAACTGTTTTTT. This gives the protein CASSRYIPGVPEKLFF. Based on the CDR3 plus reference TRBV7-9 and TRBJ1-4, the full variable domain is DTGVSQNPRHKITKRGQNVTFRCDPISEHNRLYWYRQTLGQGPEFLTYFQNEAQLEKSRLLSDRFSAERPKGSFSTLEIQRTEQGDSAMYLCASSRYIPGVPEKLFFGSGTQLSVL.

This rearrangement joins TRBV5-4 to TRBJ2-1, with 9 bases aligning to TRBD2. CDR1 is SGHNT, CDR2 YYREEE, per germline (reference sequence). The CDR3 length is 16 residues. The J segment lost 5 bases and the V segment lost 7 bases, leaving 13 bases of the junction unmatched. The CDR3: CASSPLAGGPDNEQFF. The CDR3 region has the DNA TGTGCCAGCTCCCCCCTTGCGGGAGGGCCGGACAATGAGCAGTTCTTC.

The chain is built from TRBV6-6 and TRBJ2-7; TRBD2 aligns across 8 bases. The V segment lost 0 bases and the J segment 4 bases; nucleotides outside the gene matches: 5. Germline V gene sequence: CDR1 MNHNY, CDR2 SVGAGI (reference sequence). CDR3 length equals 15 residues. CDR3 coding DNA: TGTGCCAGCAGTTACTCTAGCGGGATCGGGTACGAGCAGTACTTC. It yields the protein CASSYSSGIGYEQYF.